These 20 T cell receptor beta chains share one sample of origin, sequenced in a study of T cells after yellow fever vaccination. TCRdb used MiXCR to reprocess the 5' RACE reads, holding one entry per CDR3 protein. The table has about 340,000 distinct CDR3 sequences, 8.7% seen once. The sample consisted of PBMCs, taken on the day of the first yellow fever vaccination. These receptors originate from a man aged 18 to 29 who received the YFV17D yellow fever vaccine.

The rearrangement joins TRBV6-4 to TRBJ1-3; D is unresolved. This CDR3 is 15 amino acids long. V dropped 6 bases and J dropped 2 bases, with 14 bases sitting between them. Germline values: CDR1 MRHNA, CDR2 SNTAGT. As DNA, the CDR3 is TGTGCCAGCAGAGAAACAGCGGGCGCTGGAAACACCATATATTTT. Translation: CASRETAGAGNTIYF.

DNA for the CDR3: TGTGCCAGCAGCTTAGTAATCCTGCCGACAGCTAACACCGGGGAGCTGTTTTTT. Protein sequence: CASSLVILPTANTGELFF. The chain carries TRBV7-6 and TRBJ2-2; weak D call: TRBD1 (5 bases). Germline-derived CDR1 and CDR2 are SGHVS and FNYEAQ. This CDR3 has 18 amino acids. Trimming shortened V by 1 base and J by 2 bases, and 17 bases separated the two germline ends.

This clonotype has more than one count but fewer than ten. The chain links TRBV6-2 or TRBV6-3 to TRBJ2-2; 8 nucleotides agree with TRBD2. There are 15 residues in the CDR3. Looked up from germline, CDR1 is MNHEY and CDR2 is SVGEGT. After removal of 5 bases from V and 5 bases from J, the junction contained 7 bases not matched to a gene. CDR3 sequence reads: CASSPSGGKTGELFF. In DNA form, the CDR3 reads TGTGCCAGCAGTCCCAGCGGGGGCAAAACCGGGGAGCTGTTTTTT.

This clonotype was found many times. The chain employs TRBV7-9 and TRBJ2-5, with 9 positions matching TRBD2. Per the germline V gene, CDR1 is SEHNR and CDR2 is FQNEAQ (reference sequence). The V and J ends lost 10 bases and 1 base, in that order; junction bases with no gene match: 4. This CDR3 spans 13 amino acids. CDR3 residues: CAIRRGGQETQYF. The CDR3 DNA reads TGTGCCATCAGGCGGGGGGGCCAAGAGACCCAGTACTTC.

V is TRBV5-1 and J is TRBJ2-5, with TRBD2 matching over 8 bases. The CDR3 is made up of 16 amino acids. CDR1 is SGHRS, CDR2 YFSETQ, per germline. Unmatched junction bases numbered 7, after V lost 2 bases and J lost 1 base. CDR3 DNA sequence: TGCGCCAGCAGCTTTCGGGGGGGCGGTTTCCAAGAGACCCAGTACTTC. This codes for CASSFRGGGFQETQYF.

CDR3 region: CSARVGALETQYF. DNA for the CDR3: TGCAGTGCTAGAGTCGGGGCTCTGGAGACCCAGTACTTC. The genes are TRBV20-1 and TRBJ2-5; D possibly uses TRBD1 or TRBD2 (5 bases each). This CDR3 region has 13 residues. Deletions cut 1 base from V and 5 bases from J, with 11 bases between. CDR1 is DFQATT, CDR2 SNEGSKA, per germline (reference sequence).

V and J are TRBV10-3 and TRBJ2-7; D is uncertain. The CDR3 runs 16 residues. Germline V lookup: CDR1 ENHRY, CDR2 SYGVKD. Deletions cut 0 bases from V and 0 bases from J, with 12 bases between. This CDR3 reads CAISESGPRSSYEQYF. CDR3 DNA sequence: TGTGCCATCAGTGAGTCTGGACCAAGGAGCTCCTACGAGCAGTACTTC.

This sequence joins TRBV7-2 and TRBJ2-7; D might be TRBD1 or TRBD2, each matching 5 bases. The V end lost 5 bases, the J end lost 2 bases, and 22 bases lay between the germline ends. This CDR3 spans 17 amino acids. Germline V gives CDR1 SGHTA, CDR2 FQGNSA. The CDR3 DNA reads as TGTGCCAGCAGCCACCGAGGGGTGGGCTCCCGAGCCTACGAGCAGTACTTC. This sequence encodes CASSHRGVGSRAYEQYF.

This clonotype was counted only a few times. The V call is TRBV12-3 or TRBV12-4, the J call TRBJ1-3, with D tentatively TRBD1 (6 bases). The CDR3 sequence is 15 residues long. Deletions cut 3 bases from V and 7 bases from J, with 16 bases between. CDR3 nucleotide sequence: TGTGCCAGCAGTTTCCATCAGACAGGCGGGAACACCATATATTTT. Translation: CASSFHQTGGNTIYF.

This rearrangement joins TRBV4-3 to TRBJ1-1, with a possible D match to TRBD1 (5 bases). The length of the CDR3 is 15 residues. Germline assignment: CDR1 LGHNA and CDR2 YSLEER. The V end lost 0 bases, the J end lost 2 bases, and 10 bases lay between the germline ends. The CDR3 region has the DNA TGCGCCAGCAGCCAAGATGACAGATATAACACTGAAGCTTTCTTT. It translates to CASSQDDRYNTEAFF.

V usage is TRBV6-5 and J usage is TRBJ2-1, with D perhaps TRBD2 (6 bases). The CDR3 totals 14 residues. Germline V gene data show CDR1 as MNHEY and CDR2 as SVGAGI. CDR3 nucleotide sequence: TGTGCAGTCAGGGACTCCAGCTCCTACAATGAGCAGTTCTTC. Residues: CAVRDSSSYNEQFF.

This clonotype occurred a few times. V and J are TRBV12-3 or TRBV12-4 and TRBJ2-5; 12 nucleotides match TRBD2. The CDR3 is made up of 16 amino acids. The ends lost 3 bases at V and 1 base at J; junction bases unmatched: 3. The CDR3, as DNA: TGTGCCAGCAGTTTCCGACTAGCGGGGGTCCAAGAGACCCAGTACTTC. This translates into CASSFRLAGVQETQYF.

This clonotype showed up just a few times. The V call is TRBV5-1, the J call TRBJ2-7; D unresolved. V was pared by 1 base and J by 0 bases, with 8 bases between. Germline V CDR1 and CDR2: SGHRS, YFSETQ. The CDR3 consists of 14 residues. The CDR3, as DNA: TGCGCCAGCAGCTTGATCGTTAGCTCCTACGAGCAGTACTTC. The encoded protein is CASSLIVSSYEQYF.

This clonotype was found many times. This CDR3 reads CASSLGSGYEQFF. The CDR3 bases are TGTGCCAGCAGCCTGGGGTCGGGGTATGAGCAGTTCTTC. V and J are TRBV7-3 and TRBJ2-1; tentatively, D is TRBD2 (5 bases). This CDR3 contains 13 residues. Germline loops: CDR1 SGHTA, CDR2 FQGTGA. V was trimmed by 5 bases and J by 8 bases, leaving 13 bases between them.

A few counts support this clonotype. The J gene is TRBJ2-2, the V gene TRBV6-5, with D unclear. The CDR3 covers 14 residues. V was trimmed by 0 bases and J by 6 bases, leaving 8 bases between them. Germline V lookup: CDR1 MNHEY, CDR2 SVGAGI. CDR3 sequence reads: CASSYSAGSGELFF. The CDR3 nucleotides read TGTGCCAGCAGTTACTCCGCCGGGTCCGGGGAGCTGTTTTTT.

J is TRBJ1-2 and V is TRBV19, with unresolved D. Germline V gives CDR1 LNHDA, CDR2 SQIVND (reference sequence). The V and J ends lost 5 bases and 0 bases respectively, with 16 bases between them. There are 16 residues in the CDR3. CDR3 bases: TGTGCCAGTAGTCCCCGGCGAGACATATCTAACTATGGCTACACCTTC. This codes for CASSPRRDISNYGYTF.

This clonotype was found many times. The rearrangement joins TRBV7-9 to TRBJ2-3; 15 bases map to TRBD2. The junction had 3 bases not matched to a gene; V was cut back by 5 bases and J by 3 bases. This CDR3 region has 16 residues. CDR1 and CDR2 from the germline V gene are SEHNR and FQNEAQ (reference sequence). In DNA form, the CDR3 reads TGTGCCAGCAGCATGGGACTAGCGGGGGGAACAGATACGCAGTATTTT. This gives the protein CASSMGLAGGTDTQYF.

This rearrangement joins TRBV7-2 to TRBJ2-2, with D tentatively TRBD2 (6 bases). V lost 2 bases to trimming and J lost 4 bases, with 11 bases between them. Germline-derived CDR1 and CDR2 are SGHTA and FQGNSA. The CDR3 spans 15 residues. CDR3 nucleotides: TGTGCCAGCAGCTTATTTGCGGGACGCACCGGGGAGCTGTTTTTT. This gives the protein CASSLFAGRTGELFF.

The chain carries TRBV6-1 and TRBJ1-1, with D tentatively TRBD1 (5 bases). The germline gives CDR1 MNHNS, CDR2 SASEGT. The V gene lost 6 bases and the J gene lost 2 bases, with 16 bases spanning the gap. This CDR3 has 15 amino acids. The CDR3 coding sequence is TGTGCCAGCAGCCCACCCCGGACACCAAACACTGAAGCTTTCTTT. Residues: CASSPPRTPNTEAFF.

Only a few counts were recorded for this clonotype. J is TRBJ1-1 and V is TRBV11-1, with 10 positions matching TRBD1. Germline V gives CDR1 SGHAT, CDR2 FQDESV (reference sequence). V lost 4 bases, J lost 3 bases, and 17 bases stayed unmatched. The CDR3 has 19 amino acids. The CDR3 DNA sequence: TGTGCCAGCAGCTCCCTCCAAGACAGGGGGCGCTTCTGGGACACTGAAGCTTTCTTT. Translating gives CASSSLQDRGRFWDTEAFF.